This T cell receptor beta chain was identified in a study of monozygotic twins with inflammatory bowel disease. The UMIs contained a 6-nucleotide sample barcode. They were added by template switching during cDNA synthesis. Reanalyzing the 5' RACE reads, TCRdb keeps one entry per CDR3 protein, without DNA. This table lists over 110,000 distinct CDR3 sequences. For this clonotype: The antigen remains undetermined.

Regarding the study as a whole: Fewer clonotypes were shared with others by IBD patients than by healthy twins, especially with disease activity.

The CDR3 runs to 14 residues. The germline V gene encodes CDR1 SGHTA and CDR2 FQGTGA. This sequence joins TRBV7-3 and TRBJ2-1; TCRdb lists TRBD1, though no DNA is available to test this call. Sample: blood. The receptor's source is a human donor with ulcerative colitis or Crohn's disease, or a healthy co-twin of an affected twin (not recorded which). CDR3: CASSLSPGRGEQFF.